Listed below are T cell receptor beta chains from one sample, sequenced in a study of T cell repertoires in cytomegalovirus infection. These receptors lack a known antigen. From the reads, TCRdb called clonotypes with MiXCR, one entry per CDR3 protein. The sample shows fewer than 850,000 distinct CDR3 sequences, under 35% of them seen only once. This specimen consisted of cultured CD8+ T cells from PBMCs, obtained from culture after CMV antigen stimulation. The receptors derive from a human donor in good health (CMV status not recorded). Some clones in this sample may be carry-over from other donors' samples. CDR3s leave out the opening cysteine and the closing phenylalanine or tryptophan. Not every row has a clone size; where given, it reads once, few, many or a size class.

TRBJ2-1	TRBV10-3	few	ATGGGGVSYNEQF
TRBJ1-1	TRBV29-1	many	SVEPGTNTEAF
TRBJ1-1	TRBV7-9	many	ASSFESTEAF
TRBJ2-6	TRBV19	NA	ASGTVVGEANVLT
TRBJ1-6	TRBV4-3	NA	ASSQEETGINSPLH
TRBJ1-1	TRBV9	NA	ASSVARGENTEAF
TRBJ2-1	TRBV6-5	few	ASSAQESYNEQF
TRBJ2-1	TRBV27	NA	ASSPMTSGAEQF
TRBJ2-1	TRBV28	many	ASRRRGLSYNEQF
TRBJ2-1	TRBV24-1	NA	ATSDFSGASYNEQF
TRBJ2-6	TRBV7-6	few	AIPLPPPGQGSGANVLT
TRBJ2-2	TRBV6-6	NA	ASSYSKRLREITGGLF
TRBJ1-3	TRBV19	few	ASSSGTGEIGNTIY
TRBJ2-5	TRBV6-6	NA	ASSYPLETQY
TRBJ1-5	TRBV11-2	NA	ASSTTGNSNQPQH
TRBJ2-1	TRBV3-1	NA	ASTANGNEQF
TRBJ2-7	TRBV12-5	few	ASGFSDGRSAYEQY
TRBJ2-7	TRBV12-3/TRBV12-4	many	ASRLGAAYEQY
TRBJ2-1	TRBV19	NA	ASSIGGGDYNEQF
TRBJ1-3	TRBV12-3/TRBV12-4	NA	ASPGGVYGNTIY
TRBJ2-3	TRBV7-9	many	ASSFRDRGADTQY
TRBJ1-1	TRBV7-8	many	ASSLGRLMNTEAF
TRBJ2-2	TRBV19	NA	ASSIGQNTGELF
TRBJ2-1	TRBV5-6	NA	ASSATGTSNEQF
TRBJ1-1	TRBV7-9	few	ASSGPPNTEAF
TRBJ2-3	TRBV24-1	NA	ATSDPGLAGPTDTQY
TRBJ1-1	TRBV2	NA	ASSELQGEGTEAF
TRBJ1-2	TRBV4-1	few	ASSQSNGPSRVDGYT
TRBJ1-5	TRBV12-3/TRBV12-4	many	ASSLDQPQH
TRBJ2-7	TRBV7-4	NA	ASSLKINGYEQY
TRBJ2-7	TRBV7-2	many	ASSRPDRPYEQY
TRBJ1-5	TRBV7-6	few	ASSLEHQPQH
TRBJ2-2	TRBV2	NA	ASSGAGTVGGELF
TRBJ2-1	TRBV12-3/TRBV12-4	NA	ARVVANNEQF
TRBJ2-2	TRBV2	NA	AAIQGPNTGELF
TRBJ2-1	TRBV12-3/TRBV12-4	NA	ASGMGNEQF
TRBJ2-1	TRBV6-8	NA	ASRRQTGYNEQF
TRBJ1-1	TRBV15	few	ATSRDWGSNTEAF
TRBJ2-1	TRBV6-6	many	ASRSGGGASEQF
TRBJ1-1	TRBV15	few	ATSRRSNTEAF